Listed here are 3 T cell receptor beta chains from one sample, sequenced in a study of blood T cell repertoires in COVID-19. Clones were sequenced by immunoSEQ multiplex PCR, and TCRdb holds only the in-frame ones, with some missing. In the table there are fewer than 250,000 clones, about nine tenths of which are singletons. The sequenced sample was peripheral blood. These receptors all stem from a young man with COVID-19, enrolled during active disease.

This clone occurred once. DNA for the CDR3: TGTGCCAGCAGTTATCGCAAAGAGGGTTATGGCTACACCTTC. Amino acid sequence: CASSYRKEGYGYTF. The chain has TRBV6-5 and TRBJ1-2; no clear D gene. CDR1 MNHEY and CDR2 SVGAGI come from the germline V gene. The CDR3 runs 14 residues. Trimming took off 3 bases at V and 5 bases at J, with 13 bases between the two ends.

The CDR3 region is CASSKPDNHPQFF. CDR3 in DNA: TGTGCCAGCAGTAAGCCGGACAACCACCCGCAGTTCTTC. The chain employs TRBV6-2 or TRBV6-3 and TRBJ2-1; D is possibly TRBD1 (5 bases). CDR3 length: 13 amino acids. Germline V gene data show CDR1 as MNHEY and CDR2 as SVGEGT. The ends were cut back, 5 bases at V and 12 bases at J, with 17 bases in the middle.

The rearrangement joins TRBV5-1 to TRBJ2-2; 10 bases line up with TRBD1. The CDR3 totals 15 residues. V lost 6 bases and J lost 6; bases outside the gene matches: 8. Germline-derived CDR1 and CDR2 are SGHRS and YFSETQ. CDR3 nucleotide sequence: TGCGCCAGCACCCTTCCCGGGACAGGGGCCGGGGAGCTGTTTTTT. Protein product: CASTLPGTGAGELFF.